The next 29 T cell receptor beta chains were all read from a single sample in a study of T cell responses to AZD1222 COVID-19 vaccine. Profiling relied on immunoSEQ multiplex PCR, and the TCRdb table lists in-frame clones only, not all of them. The sample comprises approximately 84,000 clones, approximately 91% of which are singletons, and 2% to 2.5% rests with the top ten. Sequenced material: peripheral blood, taken on day 0 of AZD1222 vaccination. These receptors were collected from an adult in good health.

The chain links TRBV6-5 to TRBJ1-6; the D is unclear. The V and J ends lost 5 bases and 6 bases respectively, with 5 bases between them. This CDR3 has 12 amino acids. In germline, CDR1 is MNHEY, CDR2 SVGAGI. CDR3 in amino acids: CASSPPNSPLHF. The DNA for the CDR3 is TGTGCCAGCAGTCCTCCTAATTCACCCCTCCACTTT.

The rearrangement uses TRBV15 and TRBJ2-1; D is possibly TRBD1 (6 bases). The length of the CDR3 is 14 residues. Trimming removed 3 bases from V and 8 bases from J, with 14 bases in between. Germline V gives CDR1 LNHNV, CDR2 YYDKDF (reference sequence). The CDR3: CATSSARSGDEQFF. Written as DNA, the CDR3 is TGTGCCACCAGCAGCGCACGGTCAGGGGATGAGCAGTTCTTC.

The gene calls are TRBV5-4 and TRBJ1-2; a possible D gene is TRBD1 (6 bases). With 0 bases removed from V and 2 bases from J, the gap between germline ends came to 8 bases. The CDR3 loop spans 14 amino acids. Germline CDR1 SGHNT, CDR2 YYREEE (reference sequence). The DNA for the CDR3 is TGTGCCAGCAGCTTGGAGGGGGGCAACTATGGCTACACCTTC. Its translation is CASSLEGGNYGYTF.

This chain links TRBV6-5 with TRBJ2-3; D is possibly TRBD1 (6 bases). The CDR3 covers 14 residues. Germline values: CDR1 MNHEY, CDR2 SVGAGI. Trimming took off 5 bases at V and 7 bases at J, with 16 bases between the two ends. CDR3 nucleotide sequence: TGTGCCAGCAGTCAGGACAGCCTTGGATATACGCAGTATTTT. The encoded protein is CASSQDSLGYTQYF.

This rearrangement joins TRBV12-5 to TRBJ1-5; D is unclear. Germline V gene sequence: CDR1 LGHNT, CDR2 FRNRAP. V was trimmed by 2 bases and J by 9 bases, leaving 14 bases between them. CDR3 length: 14 amino acids. This chain's CDR3 is CASGLNTKGTPQHF. Here the CDR3 DNA reads TGTGCTAGTGGTTTGAACACCAAGGGAACGCCCCAGCATTTT.

The V and J genes are TRBV6-5 and TRBJ1-1; D remains ambiguous. CDR1 and CDR2 (germline): MNHEY, SVGAGI. V was cut by 6 bases and J by 7 bases, with 9 bases left in between. The CDR3 contains 11 residues. CDR3 residues: CASSQDYEAFF. The CDR3 DNA is TGTGCCAGCAGCCAGGACTATGAAGCTTTCTTT.

The chain recombines TRBV19 with TRBJ1-1, with a weak D call TRBD1 (6 bases). CDR3 length: 12 amino acids. Germline V gives CDR1 LNHDA, CDR2 SQIVND (reference sequence). Trimming cost V 6 bases and J 4 bases, with 9 bases left between them. This CDR3 reads CASRWGLTEAFF. In DNA form, the CDR3 reads TGTGCCAGTAGATGGGGGCTCACTGAAGCTTTCTTT. The variable domain in full, completed from reference TRBV19 and TRBJ1-1, reads DGGITQSPKYLFRKEGQNVTLSCEQNLNHDAMYWYRQDPGQGLRLIYYSQIVNDFQKGDIAEGYSVSREKKESFPLTVTSAQKNPTAFYLCASRWGLTEAFFGQGTRLTVV.

This clone was found a few times. The chain carries TRBV7-3 and TRBJ1-5; D uncertain. The CDR3 is 13 residues long. Germline values: CDR1 SGHTA, CDR2 FQGTGA. Trimming shortened V by 2 bases and J by 7 bases, and 9 bases separated the two germline ends. The CDR3 here is CASSLGHGQPQHF. In DNA form, the CDR3 reads TGTGCCAGCAGCTTAGGGCATGGGCAGCCCCAGCATTTT.

V is TRBV27 and J is TRBJ2-5; D uncertain. V was pared by 3 bases and J by 1 base, with 0 bases between. This CDR3 region has 11 residues. Per the germline V gene, CDR1 is MNHEY and CDR2 is SMNVEV (reference sequence). CDR3 protein: CASSFQETQYF. The CDR3 nucleotides read TGTGCCAGCAGTTTCCAAGAGACCCAGTACTTC.

The chain is built from TRBV19 and TRBJ1-2; TRBD1 matches at 11 bases. Trimming cost V 4 bases and J 4 bases; bases outside gene matches: 2. The CDR3 is made up of 14 amino acids. Germline V gene lookup returns CDR1 LNHDA and CDR2 SQIVND (reference sequence). The CDR3 is CASSRTGGSYGYTF. The DNA of the CDR3 is TGTGCCAGTAGTAGGACAGGGGGCAGCTATGGCTACACCTTC.

The chain joins TRBV6-2 or TRBV6-3 to TRBJ1-1; D may be TRBD1 (5 bases). The germline V gene encodes CDR1 MNHEY and CDR2 SVGEGT. The CDR3 is made up of 14 amino acids. Trimming removed 4 bases from V and 2 bases from J, with 11 bases in between. DNA of the CDR3: TGTGCCAGCAGTTCCTGGGGGGGTAACACTGAAGCTTTCTTT. It is translated as CASSSWGGNTEAFF.

The rearrangement links TRBV10-3 to TRBJ1-1, with D possibly matching TRBD1 (6 bases). Trimming left V 4 bases short and J 5 bases short, with 29 bases between. In germline, CDR1 is ENHRY, CDR2 SYGVKD. The CDR3 is made up of 19 amino acids. The CDR3 DNA sequence: TGTGCCATCAGTGTAGCGGAGGGGGTAAAAGAGGGGCAATGGACTGAAGCTTTCTTT. Amino acid sequence: CAISVAEGVKEGQWTEAFF.

The chain uses TRBV3-1 (or the pseudogene TRBV3-2) and TRBJ2-7; 8 bases agree with TRBD1. J gave up 0 bases and V 0 bases, and 13 bases lay outside the gene matches. The germline V gene has CDR1 LGHDT and CDR2 YNNKEL (reference sequence). The CDR3 sequence is 19 residues long. Here the CDR3 DNA reads TGTGCCAGCAGCCAAGATCCTTACAGGGGGTTTCCGAGCTCCTACGAGCAGTACTTC. Its protein product is CASSQDPYRGFPSSYEQYF.

V is TRBV7-3 and J is TRBJ2-1; 8 positions match TRBD2. V shed 1 base and J 4 bases; nucleotides not matched to a gene: 3. The CDR3 runs to 15 residues. Germline values: CDR1 SGHTA, CDR2 FQGTGA. The CDR3 bases are TGTGCCAGCAGCTTAATAGCGGGACAATACAATGAGCAGTTCTTC. It yields the protein CASSLIAGQYNEQFF.

This clone appeared a few times. The chain combines TRBV28 with TRBJ1-6, with D maybe TRBD1 (6 bases). Trimming took 8 bases from V and 7 from J, leaving 12 bases between them. Germline V lookup: CDR1 MDHEN, CDR2 SYDVKM. The CDR3 has 13 amino acids. DNA for the CDR3: TGTGCCAGCGTACAGGGTGCGAATTCACCCCTCCACTTT. Its protein product is CASVQGANSPLHF.

This chain links TRBV30 with TRBJ1-2; a weak D match, TRBD1 (5 bases). This CDR3 is 13 amino acids long. V lost 3 bases and J 5 bases, leaving 13 bases between the germline ends. Germline V gene lookup returns CDR1 GTSNPN and CDR2 SVGIG (reference sequence). The CDR3 region is CAWRIGTTYGYTF. The CDR3, as DNA: TGTGCCTGGAGGATCGGGACGACGTATGGCTACACCTTC.

V and J are TRBV6-6 and TRBJ1-4; D is unclear. Germline V gene lookup returns CDR1 MNHNY and CDR2 SVGAGI (reference sequence). This CDR3 spans 16 amino acids. Trimming pared 7 bases from V and 3 bases from J, leaving 18 bases between. The CDR3 spells CASTINLGVSNEKLFF. CDR3 in DNA: TGTGCCAGCACCATTAACCTCGGGGTCTCTAATGAAAAACTGTTTTTT.

CDR3 sequence reads: CASNPGQSHEKLFF. The DNA for the CDR3 is TGTGCCAGTAATCCGGGACAGAGCCATGAAAAACTGTTTTTT. This chain links TRBV19 with TRBJ1-4, with TRBD1 matching over 7 bases. CDR1 and CDR2 from the germline V gene are LNHDA and SQIVND (reference sequence). CDR3 length equals 14 residues. Trimming took 7 bases from V and 6 from J; bases not matched to a gene: 8.

The V gene is TRBV6-1, the J gene TRBJ1-6, with D perhaps matching TRBD1 (5 bases). V lost 2 bases, J lost 9 bases, and 14 bases lay in between. Germline V CDR1 and CDR2: MNHNS, SASEGT. The CDR3 has 15 amino acids. The CDR3 reads CASSESHPGGSPLHF. In nucleotides, the CDR3 is TGTGCCAGCAGTGAATCACACCCGGGGGGTTCACCCCTCCACTTT.

This clone has more than one count but fewer than ten. The chain joins TRBV5-4 to TRBJ1-1, with TRBD1 matching over 12 bases. The CDR3 loop spans 15 amino acids. Looked up from germline, CDR1 is SGHNT and CDR2 is YYREEE (reference sequence). The junction had 6 bases not matched to a gene; V was cut back by 4 bases and J by 5 bases. The CDR3 region has the DNA TGTGCCAGCAGCAGGGGACAGGGGGCAAGGACTGAAGCTTTCTTT. Residues: CASSRGQGARTEAFF.

V usage is TRBV5-1 and J usage is TRBJ2-3; perhaps TRBD2 as D (6 bases). CDR1 is SGHRS, CDR2 YFSETQ, per germline. V lost 0 bases, J lost 0 bases, and 14 bases lay in between. The CDR3 has 17 amino acids. Here the CDR3 DNA reads TGCGCCAGCAGCTTGGTTAGCGGAAGATTTAGCACAGATACGCAGTATTTT. Protein product: CASSLVSGRFSTDTQYF. The variable domain in full, completed from reference TRBV5-1 and TRBJ2-3, reads KAGVTQTPRYLIKTRGQQVTLSCSPISGHRSVSWYQQTPGQGLQFLFEYFSETQRNKGNFPGRFSGRQFSNSRSEMNVSTLELGDSALYLCASSLVSGRFSTDTQYFGPGTRLTVL.

Only one count was recorded for this clone. The chain uses TRBV7-2 and TRBJ2-5; D remains ambiguous. Trimming stripped 5 bases from V and 4 bases from J, with 17 bases between. The germline CDR1 and CDR2 sequences are SGHTA and FQGNSA. This CDR3 spans 15 amino acids. This chain's CDR3 is CASSLLVSKRETQYF. The CDR3 DNA reads TGTGCCAGCAGCCTCCTGGTGTCCAAGAGAGAGACCCAGTACTTC. Based on the CDR3 plus reference TRBV7-2 and TRBJ2-5, the full variable domain is GAGVSQSPSNKVTEKGKDVELRCDPISGHTALYWYRQSLGQGLEFLIYFQGNSAPDKSGLPSDRFSAERTGGSVSTLTIQRTQQEDSAVYLCASSLLVSKRETQYFGPGTRLLVL.

This chain uses TRBV9 with TRBJ2-2, with a weak D call TRBD1 (5 bases). The V end lost 3 bases, the J end lost 6 bases, and 9 bases lay between the germline ends. This CDR3 has 13 residues. Germline V gene sequence: CDR1 SGDLS, CDR2 YYNGEE. The CDR3 DNA reads as TGTGCCAGCAGCGCAGGGTTCGCCGGGGAGCTGTTTTTT. Protein: CASSAGFAGELFF.

The V and J genes are TRBV10-3 and TRBJ1-6; D is ambiguous. This CDR3 region has 12 residues. CDR1 and CDR2 (germline): ENHRY, SYGVKD. Trimming pared 10 bases from V and 7 bases from J, leaving 11 bases between. The CDR3 spells CASRGENSPLHF. The CDR3 DNA is TGTGCCAGCCGCGGCGAGAATTCACCCCTCCACTTT.

The chain is built from TRBV5-1 and TRBJ1-4; unclear D gene. The CDR3 is made up of 15 amino acids. CDR1 SGHRS and CDR2 YFSETQ come from the germline V gene. The ends were cut back, 0 bases at V and 4 bases at J, with 10 bases in the middle. This CDR3 is CASSLGGSGNEKLFF. In DNA, the CDR3 is TGCGCCAGCAGCTTGGGTGGCAGCGGTAATGAAAAACTGTTTTTT.

The chain has TRBV12-5 and TRBJ1-1; 8 bases fit TRBD1. Germline CDR1 and CDR2: LGHNT and FRNRAP. This CDR3 comprises 17 residues. The trim removed 3 bases at V and 1 base at J, leaving 10 bases unmatched. CDR3 bases: TGTGCTAGTGGTTTAGGGCAGGGGGCGCGAGGGAACACTGAAGCTTTCTTT. Translation gives CASGLGQGARGNTEAFF.

This clone has just a few counts. The chain combines TRBV7-2 with TRBJ1-2; 7 nucleotides match TRBD1. V lost 3 bases, J lost 2 bases, and 3 bases stayed unmatched. The CDR3 has 14 residues. Germline-derived CDR1 and CDR2 are SGHTA and FQGNSA. CDR3 nucleotides: TGTGCCAGCAGCTTCCAACAGGGGAACTATGGCTACACCTTC. This sequence encodes CASSFQQGNYGYTF.

The CDR3 DNA sequence: TGTGCCAGCAGCTTAGGTCAGTATGAGCAGTTCTTC. As protein: CASSLGQYEQFF. The V gene is TRBV7-9, the J gene TRBJ2-1; D is uncertain. Trimming pared 1 base from V and 8 bases from J, leaving 6 bases between. The CDR3 extends over 12 amino acids. Germline V CDR1 and CDR2: SEHNR, FQNEAQ (reference sequence).

The chain joins TRBV6-5 to TRBJ1-5; weak D call: TRBD1 (5 bases). Looked up from germline, CDR1 is MNHEY and CDR2 is SVGAGI. Trimming removed 4 bases at V and 4 bases at J, with 14 bases between. This CDR3 spans 15 amino acids. In DNA form, the CDR3 reads TGTGCCAGCAGTTTGGGGGGGGGAGCTAATCAGCCCCAGCATTTT. Encoded protein: CASSLGGGANQPQHF.